One sample yielded the 11 T cell receptor beta chains listed below, sequenced in a study of blood T cell repertoires in COVID-19. Clones were sequenced by immunoSEQ multiplex PCR, and TCRdb holds only the in-frame ones, with some missing. Counted here are about 170,000 clones, 65% to 85% occurring once; the ten biggest clones make up about 11%. The sequencing input was peripheral blood. The receptors were sampled from a man between 65 and 85 years old with active or convalescent COVID-19.

This chain links TRBV27 with TRBJ1-5; D call uncertain. The germline V gene encodes CDR1 MNHEY and CDR2 SMNVEV (reference sequence). There are 14 residues in the CDR3. With 2 bases removed from V and 6 bases from J, the gap between germline ends came to 11 bases. DNA of the CDR3: TGTGCCAGCAGTTTAAGAGGGTTAGCTCAGCCCCAGCATTTT. Translated, it gives CASSLRGLAQPQHF.

The chain employs TRBV5-1 and TRBJ2-7; perhaps TRBD1 as D (6 bases). The CDR3 covers 15 residues. From germline, CDR1 is SGHRS and CDR2 YFSETQ. Trimming shortened V by 2 bases and J by 2 bases, and 14 bases separated the two germline ends. Written as DNA, the CDR3 is TGCGCCAGCAGCTTAATAACGGACAGCCCCTACGAGCAGTACTTC. Translating it yields CASSLITDSPYEQYF. The variable domain in full, completed from reference TRBV5-1 and TRBJ2-7, reads KAGVTQTPRYLIKTRGQQVTLSCSPISGHRSVSWYQQTPGQGLQFLFEYFSETQRNKGNFPGRFSGRQFSNSRSEMNVSTLELGDSALYLCASSLITDSPYEQYFGPGTRLTVT.

V gene TRBV6-5 combines with J gene TRBJ1-4; 7 positions match TRBD1. Trimming at V came to 0 bases and at J to 6 bases, leaving 7 bases not matched to a gene. Germline V gives CDR1 MNHEY, CDR2 SVGAGI. This CDR3 spans 16 amino acids. CDR3 sequence (DNA): TGTGCCAGCAGTTACTCTCCGGGACAGTGGGATGAAAAACTGTTTTTT. The encoded protein is CASSYSPGQWDEKLFF.

V gene TRBV19 combines with J gene TRBJ2-3, with 8 bases matching TRBD2. CDR1 is LNHDA and CDR2 is SQIVND in the germline V gene (reference sequence). The CDR3 runs 17 residues. J was trimmed by 4 bases and V by 3 bases; bases with no gene match: 12. DNA of the CDR3: TGTGCCAGTAGTATCAGCGGGAGCGGGAGTGGGGCAGATACGCAGTATTTT. Its protein product is CASSISGSGSGADTQYF.

This clone has a handful of counts. V usage is TRBV19 and J usage is TRBJ2-1; the D gene is possibly TRBD2 (6 bases). Germline V gene data show CDR1 as LNHDA and CDR2 as SQIVND (reference sequence). The CDR3 extends over 16 amino acids. The V end lost 6 bases, the J end lost 0 bases, and 15 bases lay between the germline ends. The CDR3, as DNA: TGTGCCAGTAGCCACCCCCGGGGGAACTCCTACAATGAGCAGTTCTTC. As protein: CASSHPRGNSYNEQFF.

On this clone itself: Other DNA sequences within the sample encode an identical CDR3. V usage is TRBV9 and J usage is TRBJ2-3; no firm D call. The CDR3 is 13 amino acids. Between the trimmed V and J ends, which lost 2 bases and 0 bases, there was a span of 4 bases. CDR1 and CDR2 (germline): SGDLS, YYNGEE. The CDR3 is CASSVASTDTQYF. CDR3 DNA sequence: TGTGCCAGCAGCGTGGCTAGCACAGATACGCAGTATTTT.

The J gene is TRBJ2-3, the V gene TRBV5-4, with 9 bases lining up with TRBD2. The CDR3 totals 16 residues. Germline loops: CDR1 SGHNT, CDR2 YYREEE (reference sequence). The V and J ends lost 4 bases and 2 bases, in that order; junction bases with no gene match: 8. In nucleotides, the CDR3 is TGTGCCAGCAGCACTTCGACTAGCGGCCTCACAGATACGCAGTATTTT. Its translation is CASSTSTSGLTDTQYF.

The gene calls are TRBV18 and TRBJ1-5; 9 bases are a match to TRBD1. The V and J ends lost 6 bases and 1 base, in that order; junction bases with no gene match: 4. In germline, CDR1 is KGHSH, CDR2 LQKENI. The CDR3 sequence is 15 residues long. The CDR3 nucleotides read TGTGCCAGCTCGGCCACAGGGGGCAGCAATCAGCCCCAGCATTTT. Protein sequence: CASSATGGSNQPQHF.

This chain connects TRBV19 to TRBJ2-5; tentatively, D is TRBD1 (6 bases). Germline V CDR1 and CDR2: LNHDA, SQIVND (reference sequence). The CDR3 length is 14 residues. V dropped 8 bases and J dropped 0 bases, with 13 bases sitting between them. CDR3 bases: TGTGCCAGTGGGGCAGGGGACAACCAAGAGACCCAGTACTTC. As protein: CASGAGDNQETQYF. Looking up the rest from reference TRBV19 and TRBJ2-5 gives the full variable domain: DGGITQSPKYLFRKEGQNVTLSCEQNLNHDAMYWYRQDPGQGLRLIYYSQIVNDFQKGDIAEGYSVSREKKESFPLTVTSAQKNPTAFYLCASGAGDNQETQYFGPGTRLLVL.

This clone was detected only a few times. This sequence joins TRBV21-1 and TRBJ2-4; TRBD2, the table's D call, was not compared with the DNA. TRBV21-1 is shown as a pseudogene. The CDR3 consists of 19 residues. The CDR3: CASSTLLGPSSTAKNIQYF. The CDR3 DNA follows: TGTGCCAGCAGCACTCTACTAGGGCCCTCCTCCACAGCCAAAAACATTCAGTACTTC.

CDR3 bases: TGTGCCAGCAGCTTGGACAGTCGCAGTGGCTACACCTTC. This sequence encodes CASSLDSRSGYTF. The chain employs TRBV11-2 and TRBJ1-2; the D gene is possibly TRBD1 (6 bases). The CDR3 has 13 amino acids. Trimming cost V 3 bases and J 7 bases, with 12 bases left between them. Germline V gene lookup returns CDR1 SGHAT and CDR2 FQNNGV.